Listed below are T cell receptor beta chains from one sample, sequenced in a study of blood T cell repertoires in COVID-19. Data came from immunoSEQ multiplex PCR; TCRdb stores just in-frame clones and leaves some out. The table has 150,000 to 200,000 clones, 82% seen once. Sequenced material: PBMCs or T cells enriched from blood (not recorded which). These receptors were taken from a man aged 55-75 years who had recovered from COVID-19. The CDR3 runs from the conserved cysteine through the conserved F or W. Fields, in order: V gene, clone size, J gene, D gene, CDR3 protein, CDR3 DNA. A D gene is named only where the DNA matches it firmly. Clone size appears in some rows only: once, few, many, or a class for an expanded clone.

v_gene: TRBV28
abundance: -
j_gene: TRBJ2-7
d_gene: TRBD2
CDR3aa: CASSLLGLADYEQYF
CDR3nt: TGTGCCAGCAGTTTACTGGGACTAGCAGACTACGAGCAGTACTTC

v_gene: TRBV7-8
abundance: -
j_gene: TRBJ1-5
d_gene: -
CDR3aa: CASSPRGTEPQHF
CDR3nt: TGTGCCAGCAGTCCGAGGGGGACGGAGCCCCAGCATTTT

v_gene: TRBV2
abundance: -
j_gene: TRBJ1-1
d_gene: -
CDR3aa: CASSEFGREAFF
CDR3nt: TGTGCCAGCAGTGAATTCGGCAGGGAAGCTTTCTTT

v_gene: TRBV3-1/TRBV3-2
abundance: -
j_gene: TRBJ1-2
d_gene: -
CDR3aa: CASSQREFSYTF
CDR3nt: TGTGCCAGCAGCCAACGAGAGTTCAGCTACACCTTC

v_gene: TRBV7-2
abundance: -
j_gene: TRBJ2-2
d_gene: -
CDR3aa: CASSLRQANTGELFF
CDR3nt: TGTGCCAGCAGCTTAAGACAGGCGAACACCGGGGAGCTGTTTTTT

v_gene: TRBV7-2
abundance: -
j_gene: TRBJ1-2
d_gene: -
CDR3aa: CASSLLQTYGYTF
CDR3nt: TGTGCCAGCAGCTTGTTACAGACCTATGGCTACACCTTC

v_gene: TRBV19
abundance: -
j_gene: TRBJ2-2
d_gene: TRBD1
CDR3aa: CASSTGQGVDGELFF
CDR3nt: TGTGCCAGTAGTACTGGACAGGGAGTTGACGGGGAGCTGTTTTTT

v_gene: TRBV19
abundance: -
j_gene: TRBJ2-2
d_gene: -
CDR3aa: CASSIGAGTGELFF
CDR3nt: TGTGCCAGTAGTATAGGGGCGGGGACCGGGGAGCTGTTTTTT

v_gene: TRBV28
abundance: -
j_gene: TRBJ2-7
d_gene: TRBD2
CDR3aa: CASSQGLVNSYEQYF
CDR3nt: TGTGCCAGCAGCCAGGGACTAGTTAACTCCTACGAGCAGTACTTC

v_gene: TRBV12-3/TRBV12-4
abundance: once
j_gene: TRBJ1-5
d_gene: TRBD1
CDR3aa: CASRAGGHQPQHF
CDR3nt: TGTGCCAGCAGGGCAGGGGGCCATCAGCCCCAGCATTTT

v_gene: TRBV14
abundance: once
j_gene: TRBJ2-1
d_gene: -
CDR3aa: CASSPLINRGYNEQFF
CDR3nt: TGTGCCAGCAGCCCCCTGATAAATCGGGGATACAATGAGCAGTTCTTC

v_gene: TRBV7-2
abundance: -
j_gene: TRBJ1-6
d_gene: -
CDR3aa: CASGSGGSSSYNSPLHF
CDR3nt: TGTGCCAGCGGTTCGGGGGGGTCGAGCTCCTATAATTCACCCCTCCACTTT

v_gene: TRBV15
abundance: -
j_gene: TRBJ2-7
d_gene: -
CDR3aa: CATSRADSELQYEQYF
CDR3nt: TGTGCCACCAGCAGAGCGGACTCAGAACTACAGTACGAGCAGTACTTC

v_gene: TRBV5-1
abundance: -
j_gene: TRBJ2-7
d_gene: TRBD2
CDR3aa: CASSLVAGGSYEQYF
CDR3nt: TGCGCCAGCAGCTTGGTTGCGGGAGGTTCCTACGAGCAGTACTTC

v_gene: TRBV7-8
abundance: -
j_gene: TRBJ1-4
d_gene: -
CDR3aa: CASSLSGGADEKLFF
CDR3nt: TGTGCCAGCAGCTTAAGCGGGGGCGCCGATGAAAAACTGTTTTTT

v_gene: TRBV5-1
abundance: -
j_gene: TRBJ2-1
d_gene: -
CDR3aa: CASSLVLSGNEQFF
CDR3nt: TGCGCCAGCAGCTTGGTTTTATCGGGTAATGAGCAGTTCTTC

v_gene: TRBV28
abundance: -
j_gene: TRBJ2-1
d_gene: TRBD2
CDR3aa: CASRTSGSLYNEQFF
CDR3nt: TGTGCCAGCAGGACTAGCGGGAGTCTTTACAATGAGCAGTTCTTC

v_gene: TRBV27
abundance: -
j_gene: TRBJ1-5
d_gene: -
CDR3aa: CASSSQREGSALNQPQHF
CDR3nt: TGTGCCAGCAGTTCCCAGAGGGAGGGGTCGGCGCTGAATCAGCCCCAGCATTTT

v_gene: TRBV7-2
abundance: -
j_gene: TRBJ2-7
d_gene: TRBD2
CDR3aa: CASSLGAAGGKQYF
CDR3nt: TGTGCCAGCAGCTTAGGAGCAGCGGGGGGAAAGCAGTACTTC

v_gene: TRBV2
abundance: many
j_gene: TRBJ2-1
d_gene: TRBD2
CDR3aa: CASSLAGGVQFF
CDR3nt: TGTGCCAGCAGCCTAGCGGGGGGCGTGCAGTTCTTC

v_gene: TRBV24-1
abundance: -
j_gene: TRBJ2-1
d_gene: -
CDR3aa: CATSDLIEREQFF
CDR3nt: TGTGCCACCAGTGATTTAATTGAGCGAGAGCAGTTCTTC

v_gene: TRBV14
abundance: few
j_gene: TRBJ2-2
d_gene: TRBD2
CDR3aa: CASSQLGLAGYTGELFF
CDR3nt: TGTGCCAGCAGCCAGCTGGGCCTAGCGGGATACACCGGGGAGCTGTTTTTT

v_gene: TRBV27
abundance: -
j_gene: TRBJ1-2
d_gene: -
CDR3aa: CASSPGGYGYTF
CDR3nt: TGTGCCAGCAGTCCCGGGGGGTATGGCTACACCTTC

v_gene: TRBV11-2
abundance: -
j_gene: TRBJ2-5
d_gene: -
CDR3aa: CASSLLAGRETQYF
CDR3nt: TGTGCCAGCAGCTTACTCGCAGGGAGGGAGACCCAGTACTTC

v_gene: TRBV11-1
abundance: -
j_gene: TRBJ1-3
d_gene: -
CDR3aa: CASSLSQSNTIYF
CDR3nt: TGTGCCAGCAGCTTATCACAGTCGAACACCATATATTTT

v_gene: TRBV5-1
abundance: -
j_gene: TRBJ2-1
d_gene: TRBD2
CDR3aa: CASSLALAGGGQFF
CDR3nt: TGCGCCAGCAGCTTGGCCTTAGCGGGGGGAGGGCAGTTCTTC

v_gene: TRBV28
abundance: -
j_gene: TRBJ2-7
d_gene: -
CDR3aa: CASSPGQGFYEQYF
CDR3nt: TGTGCCAGCAGCCCGGGACAAGGCTTCTACGAGCAGTACTTC

v_gene: TRBV18
abundance: -
j_gene: TRBJ2-1
d_gene: TRBD2
CDR3aa: CASSPSLAGANYNEQFF
CDR3nt: TGTGCCAGCTCACCGTCACTAGCGGGAGCTAACTACAATGAGCAGTTCTTC

v_gene: TRBV3-1/TRBV3-2
abundance: -
j_gene: TRBJ1-1
d_gene: -
CDR3aa: CASSLFAGNTEAFF
CDR3nt: TGTGCCAGCAGCCTCTTCGCCGGGAACACTGAAGCTTTCTTT

v_gene: TRBV21-1
abundance: -
j_gene: TRBJ2-6
d_gene: -
CDR3aa: CASSKPGLGRTGANVLTF
CDR3nt: TGTGCCAGCAGCAAACCGGGACTAGGGAGAACAGGGGCCAACGTCCTGACTTTC

v_gene: TRBV5-5
abundance: -
j_gene: TRBJ1-6
d_gene: -
CDR3aa: CASSLTQGNSPLHF
CDR3nt: TGTGCCAGCAGCTTGACTCAGGGTAATTCACCCCTCCACTTT

v_gene: TRBV11-2
abundance: many
j_gene: TRBJ1-1
d_gene: -
CDR3aa: CASSFVYNTEAFF
CDR3nt: TGTGCCAGCAGCTTCGTGTATAACACTGAAGCTTTCTTT

v_gene: TRBV27
abundance: -
j_gene: TRBJ1-6
d_gene: -
CDR3aa: CASSLTSGAPNSPLHF
CDR3nt: TGTGCCAGCAGCCTCACCTCAGGGGCCCCAAATTCACCCCTCCACTTT

v_gene: TRBV5-5
abundance: -
j_gene: TRBJ1-6
d_gene: TRBD1
CDR3aa: CASSYPTGENSPLHF
CDR3nt: TGTGCCAGCAGCTACCCGACAGGGGAAAATTCACCCCTCCACTTT

v_gene: TRBV7-2
abundance: -
j_gene: TRBJ1-5
d_gene: -
CDR3aa: CASSLTGTYSNQPQHF
CDR3nt: TGTGCCAGCAGCCTCACAGGGACCTATAGCAATCAGCCCCAGCATTTT

v_gene: TRBV5-8
abundance: -
j_gene: TRBJ2-3
d_gene: -
CDR3aa: CASSLSGGGDTQYF
CDR3nt: TGTGCCAGCAGCTTGAGTGGGGGAGGAGATACGCAGTATTTT

v_gene: TRBV7-8
abundance: -
j_gene: TRBJ2-2
d_gene: -
CDR3aa: CASSPLVAPGELFF
CDR3nt: TGTGCCAGCAGCCCCCTGGTAGCCCCCGGGGAGCTGTTTTTT

v_gene: TRBV4-1
abundance: -
j_gene: TRBJ1-2
d_gene: -
CDR3aa: CASSQTTPGAIYGYTF
CDR3nt: TGCGCCAGCAGCCAAACGACACCTGGGGCTATCTATGGCTACACCTTC

v_gene: TRBV29-1
abundance: -
j_gene: TRBJ2-7
d_gene: TRBD1
CDR3aa: CSVTGGVPYEQYF
CDR3nt: TGCAGCGTTACAGGGGGTGTCCCCTACGAGCAGTACTTC

v_gene: TRBV10-3
abundance: once
j_gene: TRBJ2-3
d_gene: TRBD1
CDR3aa: CATFDRVDQSTDTQYF
CDR3nt: TGTGCCACCTTCGACAGGGTCGACCAAAGCACAGATACGCAGTATTTT

v_gene: TRBV7-8
abundance: many
j_gene: TRBJ1-1
d_gene: TRBD1
CDR3aa: CASSPRQGGEAFF
CDR3nt: TGTGCCAGCAGCCCCCGACAGGGGGGTGAAGCTTTCTTT

v_gene: TRBV5-6
abundance: -
j_gene: TRBJ1-2
d_gene: -
CDR3aa: CASSPLPGGGYTF
CDR3nt: TGTGCCAGCAGCCCGCTTCCGGGTGGGGGCTACACCTTC

v_gene: TRBV2
abundance: -
j_gene: TRBJ1-1
d_gene: -
CDR3aa: CASSEGLMNTEAFF
CDR3nt: TGTGCCAGCAGTGAAGGGCTCATGAACACTGAAGCTTTCTTT

v_gene: TRBV9
abundance: -
j_gene: TRBJ1-1
d_gene: TRBD1
CDR3aa: CASSVGTGGGTEAFF
CDR3nt: TGTGCCAGCAGCGTAGGGACAGGGGGGGGCACTGAAGCTTTCTTT

v_gene: TRBV23-1
abundance: many
j_gene: TRBJ2-3
d_gene: -
CDR3aa: CASTGERTDTQYF
CDR3nt: TGCGCCTCAACGGGAGAGAGAACAGATACGCAGTATTTT

v_gene: TRBV5-1
abundance: -
j_gene: TRBJ2-3
d_gene: TRBD1
CDR3aa: CASRAQGDTDTQYF
CDR3nt: TGCGCCAGCAGAGCACAGGGGGACACAGATACGCAGTATTTT